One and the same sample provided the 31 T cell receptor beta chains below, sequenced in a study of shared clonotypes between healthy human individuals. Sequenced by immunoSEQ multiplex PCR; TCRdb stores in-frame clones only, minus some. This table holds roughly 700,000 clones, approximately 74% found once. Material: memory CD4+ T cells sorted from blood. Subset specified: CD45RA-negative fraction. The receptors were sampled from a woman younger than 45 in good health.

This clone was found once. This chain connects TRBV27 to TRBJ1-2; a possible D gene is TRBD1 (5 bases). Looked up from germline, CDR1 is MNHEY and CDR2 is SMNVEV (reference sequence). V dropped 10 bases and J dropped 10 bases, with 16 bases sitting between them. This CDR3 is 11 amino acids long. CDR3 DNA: TGTGCCACCGCCGGGGGGTCTGTCTACACCTTC. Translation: CATAGGSVYTF.

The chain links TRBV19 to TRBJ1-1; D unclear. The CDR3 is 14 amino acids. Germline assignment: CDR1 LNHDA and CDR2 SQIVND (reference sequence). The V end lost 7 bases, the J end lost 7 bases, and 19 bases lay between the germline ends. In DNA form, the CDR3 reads TGTGCCAGTACGGAACTTAATGGGCCGGGTGAAGCTTTCTTT. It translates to CASTELNGPGEAFF. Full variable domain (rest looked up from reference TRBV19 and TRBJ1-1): DGGITQSPKYLFRKEGQNVTLSCEQNLNHDAMYWYRQDPGQGLRLIYYSQIVNDFQKGDIAEGYSVSREKKESFPLTVTSAQKNPTAFYLCASTELNGPGEAFFGQGTRLTVV.

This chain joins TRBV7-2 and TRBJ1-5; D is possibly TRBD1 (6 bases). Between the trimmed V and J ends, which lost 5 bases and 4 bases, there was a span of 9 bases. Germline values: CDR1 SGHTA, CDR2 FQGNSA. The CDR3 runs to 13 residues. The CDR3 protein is CASSQGNNQPQHF. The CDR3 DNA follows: TGTGCCAGCAGCCAGGGGAATAATCAGCCCCAGCATTTT.

In nucleotides, the CDR3 is TGTGCCAGCAGCTGGGGACACCAAACCTACGAGCAGTACTTC. It yields the protein CASSWGHQTYEQYF. The chain recombines TRBV21-1 with TRBJ2-7; the table names TRBD1, a call not compared with the DNA. TRBV21-1 is a recognized pseudogene. This CDR3 contains 14 residues.

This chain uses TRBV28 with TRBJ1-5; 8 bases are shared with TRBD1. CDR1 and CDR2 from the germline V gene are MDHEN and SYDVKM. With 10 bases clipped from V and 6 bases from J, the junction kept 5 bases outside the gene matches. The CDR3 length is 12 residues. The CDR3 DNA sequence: TGTGCCACGGCAGGGGGCAGTCAGCCCCAGCATTTT. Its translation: CATAGGSQPQHF. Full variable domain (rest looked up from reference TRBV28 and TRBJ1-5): DVKVTQSSRYLVKRTGEKVFLECVQDMDHENMFWYRQDPGLGLRLIYFSYDVKMKEKGDIPEGYSVSREKKERFSLILESASTNQTSMYLCATAGGSQPQHFGDGTRLSIL.

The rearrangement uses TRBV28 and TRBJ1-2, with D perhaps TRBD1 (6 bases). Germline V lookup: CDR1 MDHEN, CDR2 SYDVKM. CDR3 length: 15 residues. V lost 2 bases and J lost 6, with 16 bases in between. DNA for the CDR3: TGTGCCAGCAGTTTAGCTGGACAGCCACCCAATGGCTACACCTTC. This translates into CASSLAGQPPNGYTF.

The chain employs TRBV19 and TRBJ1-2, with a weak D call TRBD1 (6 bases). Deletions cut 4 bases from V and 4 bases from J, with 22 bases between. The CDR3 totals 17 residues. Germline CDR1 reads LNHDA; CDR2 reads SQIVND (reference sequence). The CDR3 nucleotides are TGTGCCAGTAGTAAAATACAGGGAACGGGGATTGGCTATGGCTACACCTTC. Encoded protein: CASSKIQGTGIGYGYTF.

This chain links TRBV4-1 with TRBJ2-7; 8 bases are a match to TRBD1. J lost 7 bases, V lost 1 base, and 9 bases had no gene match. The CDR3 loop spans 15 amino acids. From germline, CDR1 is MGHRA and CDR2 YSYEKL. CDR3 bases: TGCGCCAGCAGCCAAGGGGGCAGGGGGCTAGGGGAGCAGTACTTC. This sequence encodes CASSQGGRGLGEQYF.

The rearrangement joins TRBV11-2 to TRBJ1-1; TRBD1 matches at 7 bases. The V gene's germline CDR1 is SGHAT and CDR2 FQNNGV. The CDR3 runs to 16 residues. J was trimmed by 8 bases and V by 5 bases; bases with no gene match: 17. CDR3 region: CASSQQTGTELAEAFF. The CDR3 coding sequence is TGTGCCAGCAGCCAGCAAACCGGGACAGAGCTTGCCGAAGCTTTCTTT.

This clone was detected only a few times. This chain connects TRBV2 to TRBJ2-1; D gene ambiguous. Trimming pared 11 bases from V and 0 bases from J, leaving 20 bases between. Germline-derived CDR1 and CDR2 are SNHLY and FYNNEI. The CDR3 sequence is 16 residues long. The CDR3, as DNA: TGTGCCGGAACTCCTCACAGAACGTTCTCCTACAATGAGCAGTTCTTC. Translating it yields CAGTPHRTFSYNEQFF.

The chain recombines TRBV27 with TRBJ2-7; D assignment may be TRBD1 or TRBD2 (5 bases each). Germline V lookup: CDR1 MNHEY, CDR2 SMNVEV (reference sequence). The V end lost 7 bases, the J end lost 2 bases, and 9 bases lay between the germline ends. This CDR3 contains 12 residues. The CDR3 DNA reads TGTGCCAGCAAGGGGAGTACCTACGAGCAGTACTTC. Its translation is CASKGSTYEQYF.

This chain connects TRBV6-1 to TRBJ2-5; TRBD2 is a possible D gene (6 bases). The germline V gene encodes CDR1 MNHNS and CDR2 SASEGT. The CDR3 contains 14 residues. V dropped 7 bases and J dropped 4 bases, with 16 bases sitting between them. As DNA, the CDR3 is TGTGCCAGCACTTTCGGGACCGGGGGAGAGACCCAGTACTTC. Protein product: CASTFGTGGETQYF.

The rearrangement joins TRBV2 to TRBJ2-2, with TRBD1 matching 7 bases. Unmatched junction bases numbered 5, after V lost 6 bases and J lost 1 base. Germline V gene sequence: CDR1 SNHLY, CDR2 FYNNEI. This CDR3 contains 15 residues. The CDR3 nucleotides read TGTGCCAGCAGAACCGGGACAGAGAACACCGGGGAGCTGTTTTTT. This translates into CASRTGTENTGELFF.

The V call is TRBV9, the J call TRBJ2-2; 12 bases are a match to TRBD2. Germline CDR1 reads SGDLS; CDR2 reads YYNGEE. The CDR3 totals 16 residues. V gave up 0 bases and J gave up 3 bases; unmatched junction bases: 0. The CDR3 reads CASSVGLAGDTGELFF. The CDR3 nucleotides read TGTGCCAGCAGCGTAGGACTAGCGGGAGACACCGGGGAGCTGTTTTTT.

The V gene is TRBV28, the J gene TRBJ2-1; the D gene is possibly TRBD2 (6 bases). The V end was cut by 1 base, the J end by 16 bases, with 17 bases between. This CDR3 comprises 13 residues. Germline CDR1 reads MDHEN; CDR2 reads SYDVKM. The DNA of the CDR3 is TGTGCCAGCAGTTTATACGGAGGGAGTTTATATTTCTTC. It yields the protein CASSLYGGSLYFF.

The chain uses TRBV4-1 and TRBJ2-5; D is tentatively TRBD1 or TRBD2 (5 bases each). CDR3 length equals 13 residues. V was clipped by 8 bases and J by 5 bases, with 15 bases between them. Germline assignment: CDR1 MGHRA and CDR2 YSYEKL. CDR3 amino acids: CASSRVGGETQYF. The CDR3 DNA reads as TGCGCCAGCTCCAGGGTTGGCGGGGAGACCCAGTACTTC.

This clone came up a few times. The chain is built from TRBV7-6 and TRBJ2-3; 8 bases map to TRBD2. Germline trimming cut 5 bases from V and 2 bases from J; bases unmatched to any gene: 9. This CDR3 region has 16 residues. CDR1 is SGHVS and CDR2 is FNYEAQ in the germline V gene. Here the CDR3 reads CASSLGAGLDTDTQYF. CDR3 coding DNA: TGTGCCAGCAGCCTGGGCGCGGGACTAGACACAGATACGCAGTATTTT.

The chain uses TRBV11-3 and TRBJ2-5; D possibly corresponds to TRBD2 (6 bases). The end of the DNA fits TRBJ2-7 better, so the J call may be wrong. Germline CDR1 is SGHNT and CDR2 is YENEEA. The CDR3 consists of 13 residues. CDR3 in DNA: TGTGCCAGCAGCTTATCCGGGACTTACGAGCAGTACTTC. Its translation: CASSLSGTYEQYF.

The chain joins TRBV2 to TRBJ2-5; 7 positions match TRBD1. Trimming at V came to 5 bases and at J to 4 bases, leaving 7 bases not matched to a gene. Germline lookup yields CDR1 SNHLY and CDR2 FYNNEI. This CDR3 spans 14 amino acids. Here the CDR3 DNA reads TGTGCCAGCAGTTTCTCGAGACAGGGAGAGACCCAGTACTTC. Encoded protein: CASSFSRQGETQYF.

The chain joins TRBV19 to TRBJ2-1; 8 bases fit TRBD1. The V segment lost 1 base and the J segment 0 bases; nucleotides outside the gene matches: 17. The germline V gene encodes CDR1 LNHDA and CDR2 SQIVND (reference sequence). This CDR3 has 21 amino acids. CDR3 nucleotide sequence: TGTGCCAGTAGTATAGTCCTAAGACAGGGGACCCTACGATCCTCCTACAATGAGCAGTTCTTC. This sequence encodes CASSIVLRQGTLRSSYNEQFF.

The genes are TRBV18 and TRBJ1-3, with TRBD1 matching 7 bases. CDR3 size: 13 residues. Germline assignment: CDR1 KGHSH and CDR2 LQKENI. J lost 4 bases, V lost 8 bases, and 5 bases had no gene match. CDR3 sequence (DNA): TGTGCCAGCGAAACAGGGGACGGAAACACCATATATTTT. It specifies CASETGDGNTIYF.

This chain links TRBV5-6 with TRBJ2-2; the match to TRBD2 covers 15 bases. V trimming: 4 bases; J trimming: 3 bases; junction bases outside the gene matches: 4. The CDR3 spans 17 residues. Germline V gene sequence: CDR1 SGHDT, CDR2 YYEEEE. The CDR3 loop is CASSPGLAGGHTGELFF. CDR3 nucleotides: TGTGCCAGCAGCCCCGGACTAGCGGGAGGGCACACCGGGGAGCTGTTTTTT. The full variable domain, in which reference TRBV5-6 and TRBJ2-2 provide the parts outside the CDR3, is DAGVTQSPTHLIKTRGQQVTLRCSPKSGHDTVSWYQQALGQGPQFIFQYYEEEERQRGNFPDRFSGHQFPNYSSELNVNALLLGDSALYLCASSPGLAGGHTGELFFGEGSRLTVL.

CDR3 sequence reads: CASSAGQVGWFGDYNEQFF. In nucleotides, the CDR3 is TGCGCCAGCAGCGCGGGACAGGTTGGTTGGTTCGGGGATTACAATGAGCAGTTCTTC. The rearrangement joins TRBV5-1 to TRBJ2-1; 8 nucleotides match TRBD1. V lost 4 bases, J lost 4 bases, and 19 bases stayed unmatched. The CDR3 is 19 amino acids. CDR1 and CDR2 (germline): SGHRS, YFSETQ.

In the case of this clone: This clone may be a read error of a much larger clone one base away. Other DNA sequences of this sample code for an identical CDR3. Here the CDR3 DNA reads TGTGCCAGCAGTGATTACAATGAGCAGTTCTTC. It translates to CASSDYNEQFF. This rearrangement joins TRBV2 to TRBJ2-1; D not certain. V was pared by 3 bases and J by 4 bases, with 1 base between. Germline V lookup: CDR1 SNHLY, CDR2 FYNNEI. The CDR3 runs to 11 residues.

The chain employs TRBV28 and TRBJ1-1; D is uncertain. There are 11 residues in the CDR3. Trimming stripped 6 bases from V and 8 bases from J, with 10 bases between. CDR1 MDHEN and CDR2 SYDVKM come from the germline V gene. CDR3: CASSPRREAFF. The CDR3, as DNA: TGTGCCAGCAGCCCTAGGAGAGAAGCTTTCTTT.

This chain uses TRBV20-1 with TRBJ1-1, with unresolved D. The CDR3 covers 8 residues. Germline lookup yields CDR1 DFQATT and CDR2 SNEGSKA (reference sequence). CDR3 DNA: TGCTACTCCTCCAAAGCTTTCTTT. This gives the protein CYSSKAFF.

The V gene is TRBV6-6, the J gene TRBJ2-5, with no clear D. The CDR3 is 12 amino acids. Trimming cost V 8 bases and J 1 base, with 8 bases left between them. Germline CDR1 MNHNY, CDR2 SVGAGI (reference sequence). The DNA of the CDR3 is TGTGCCAGCTCTATGGGCCAAGAGACCCAGTACTTC. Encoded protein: CASSMGQETQYF.

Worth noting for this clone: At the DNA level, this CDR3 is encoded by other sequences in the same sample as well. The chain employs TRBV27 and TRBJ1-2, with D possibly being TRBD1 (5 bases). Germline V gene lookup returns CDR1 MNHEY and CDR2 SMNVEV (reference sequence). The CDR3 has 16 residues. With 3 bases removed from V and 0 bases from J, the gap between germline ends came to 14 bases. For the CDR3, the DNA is TGTGCCAGCAGTTTGTCCGGGACGGAATCTAACTATGGCTACACCTTC. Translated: CASSLSGTESNYGYTF.

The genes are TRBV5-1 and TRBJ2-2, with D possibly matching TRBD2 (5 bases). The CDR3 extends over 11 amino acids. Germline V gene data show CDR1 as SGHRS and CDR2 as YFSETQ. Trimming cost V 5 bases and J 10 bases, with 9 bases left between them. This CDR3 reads CASRDFTELFF. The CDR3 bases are TGCGCCAGCAGGGACTTTACGGAGCTGTTTTTT.

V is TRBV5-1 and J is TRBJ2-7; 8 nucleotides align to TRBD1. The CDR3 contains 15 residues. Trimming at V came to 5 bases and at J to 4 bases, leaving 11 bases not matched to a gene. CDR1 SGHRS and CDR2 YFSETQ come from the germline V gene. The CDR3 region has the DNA TGCGCCAGCAGTGACTCCGGGACAGGACGATACGAGCAGTACTTC. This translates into CASSDSGTGRYEQYF.

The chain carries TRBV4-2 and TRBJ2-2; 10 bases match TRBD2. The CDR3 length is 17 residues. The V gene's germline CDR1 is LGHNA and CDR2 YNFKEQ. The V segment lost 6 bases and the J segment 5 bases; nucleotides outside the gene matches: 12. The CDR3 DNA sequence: TGTGCCAGCAGGAGCTTTCTAGCGGGAGCTGGTACCGGGGAGCTGTTTTTT. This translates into CASRSFLAGAGTGELFF.